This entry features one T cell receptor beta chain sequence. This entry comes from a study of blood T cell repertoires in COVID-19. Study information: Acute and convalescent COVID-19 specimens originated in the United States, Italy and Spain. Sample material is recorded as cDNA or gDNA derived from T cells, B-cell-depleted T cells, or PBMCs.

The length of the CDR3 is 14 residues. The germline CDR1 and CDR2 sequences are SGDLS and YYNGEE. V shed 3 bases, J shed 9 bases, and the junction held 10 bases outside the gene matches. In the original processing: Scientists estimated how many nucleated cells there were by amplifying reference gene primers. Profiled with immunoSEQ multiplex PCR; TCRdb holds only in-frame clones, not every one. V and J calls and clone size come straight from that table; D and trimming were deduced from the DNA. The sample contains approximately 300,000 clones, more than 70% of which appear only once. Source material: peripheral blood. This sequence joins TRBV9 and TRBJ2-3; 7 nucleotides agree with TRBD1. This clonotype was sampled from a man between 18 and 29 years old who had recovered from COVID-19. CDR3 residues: CASSGDPQGTTQYF. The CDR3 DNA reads TGTGCCAGCAGCGGAGACCCACAGGGGACAACGCAGTATTTT. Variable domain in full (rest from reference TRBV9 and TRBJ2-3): DSGVTQTPKHLITATGQRVTLRCSPRSGDLSVYWYQQSLDQGLQFLIQYYNGEERAKGNILERFSAQQFPDLHSELNLSSLELGDSALYFCASSGDPQGTTQYFGPGTRLTVL.